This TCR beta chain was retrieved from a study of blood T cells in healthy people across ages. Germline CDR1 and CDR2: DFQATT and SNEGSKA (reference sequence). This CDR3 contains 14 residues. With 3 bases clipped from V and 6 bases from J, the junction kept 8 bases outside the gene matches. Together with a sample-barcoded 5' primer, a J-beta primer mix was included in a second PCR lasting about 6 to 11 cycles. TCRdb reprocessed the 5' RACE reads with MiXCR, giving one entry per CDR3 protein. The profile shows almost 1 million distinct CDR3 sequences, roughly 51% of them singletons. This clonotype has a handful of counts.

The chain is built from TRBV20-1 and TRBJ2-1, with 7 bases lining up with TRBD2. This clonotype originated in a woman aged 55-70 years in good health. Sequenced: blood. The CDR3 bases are TGCAGTGCTAGTGGGCTAGGGAGGGGCAATGAGCAGTTCTTC. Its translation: CSASGLGRGNEQFF.